This T cell receptor (beta chain) was found in a study of blood T cell repertoires in COVID-19. Study summary: The United States, Italy and Spain supplied acute and convalescent COVID-19 samples.

Germline CDR1 and CDR2: MNHEY and SMNVEV (reference sequence). V lost 6 bases and J 8 bases, leaving 14 bases between the germline ends. CDR3 size: 14 residues. Sequenced by immunoSEQ multiplex PCR; TCRdb stores in-frame clones only, minus some. In the table there are fewer than 300,000 clones, 65% to 85% of which are singletons. The sequence was collected from a human donor with COVID-19, enrolled during active disease. The donor label of this sample is uncertain. The sequencing sample was made of peripheral blood. V is TRBV27 and J is TRBJ1-6; the D gene is possibly TRBD1 (5 bases). The DNA of the CDR3 is TGTGCCAGCAGAGCCGGGGGAGTCTATTCACCCCTCCACTTT. Protein: CASRAGGVYSPLHF.